This TCR beta chain was identified during a study of shared clonotypes between healthy human individuals. Study background: Used for every donor were three CD4 naive, three CD4 memory, two CD8 naive and one CD8 memory plate. Study results and limitations: Donor clonotype sharing was expected to depend on sequencing depth.

Points on this clone: Its antigen is not known.

CDR1 is SGHNT, CDR2 YYREEE, per germline (reference sequence). This CDR3 spans 14 amino acids. Trimming took off 0 bases at V and 5 bases at J, with 11 bases between the two ends. Each replicate PCR on the sorted subsets used about 220 ng DNA (approximately 27,000 T cell genomes). As processed by the authors: Owing to the provision of junction-only sequences devoid of quality scores by immunoSEQ, filtering differed. The assay was immunoSEQ multiplex PCR, and TCRdb's table has in-frame clones only and misses some. Clonal size and the V and J genes are those of that table, whereas D and trimming came from the DNA. Among over a million clones listed, 70% to 80% were seen once.

The chain couples TRBV5-4 to TRBJ1-2; D unresolved. Sample: memory CD4+ T cells from PBMCs. The sample's subset: CD45RA-negative fraction. The TCR originated in a man aged 18 to 29 in good health. Some clones in this sample may be carry-over from other donors' samples. For the CDR3, the DNA is TGTGCCAGCAGCTTGGGTAGGGTTTTATATGGCTACACCTTC. Its translation: CASSLGRVLYGYTF.